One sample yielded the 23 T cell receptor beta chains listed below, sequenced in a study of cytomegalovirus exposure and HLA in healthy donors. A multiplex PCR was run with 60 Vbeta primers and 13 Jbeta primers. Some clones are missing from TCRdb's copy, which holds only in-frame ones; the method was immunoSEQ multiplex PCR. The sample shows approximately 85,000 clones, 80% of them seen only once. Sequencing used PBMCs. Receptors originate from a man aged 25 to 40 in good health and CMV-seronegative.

The CDR3: CASSVSEADNSFF. Here the CDR3 DNA reads TGTGCCAGCAGTGTCTCCGAGGCGGACAATTCTTTCTTT. This chain connects TRBV2 to TRBJ1-1, with D possibly being TRBD1 (5 bases). The germline V gene has CDR1 SNHLY and CDR2 FYNNEI. V gave up 4 bases and J gave up 12 bases, with 18 bases separating them. This CDR3 is built from 13 residues.

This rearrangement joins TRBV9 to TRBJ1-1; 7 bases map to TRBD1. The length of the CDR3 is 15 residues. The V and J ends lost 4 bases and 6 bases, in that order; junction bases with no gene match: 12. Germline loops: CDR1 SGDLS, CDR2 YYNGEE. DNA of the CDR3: TGTGCCAGCAGCCAAAGCCAGGGGGGTTTCGCTGAAGCTTTCTTT. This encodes CASSQSQGGFAEAFF.

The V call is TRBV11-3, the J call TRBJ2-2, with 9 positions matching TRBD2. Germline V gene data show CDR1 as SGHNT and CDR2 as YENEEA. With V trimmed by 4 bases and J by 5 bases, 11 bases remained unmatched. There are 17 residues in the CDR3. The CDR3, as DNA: TGTGCCAGCAGCTCCCGGACTAGCGAGACGGGGACCGGGGAGCTGTTTTTT. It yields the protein CASSSRTSETGTGELFF.

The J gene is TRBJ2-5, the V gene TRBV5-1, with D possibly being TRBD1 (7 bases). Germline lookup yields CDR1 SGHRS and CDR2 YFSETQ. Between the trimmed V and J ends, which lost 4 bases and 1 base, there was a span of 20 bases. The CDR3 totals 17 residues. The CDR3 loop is CASSKGRGVGAQETQYF. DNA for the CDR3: TGCGCCAGCAGCAAAGGCAGGGGGGTCGGCGCCCAAGAGACCCAGTACTTC.

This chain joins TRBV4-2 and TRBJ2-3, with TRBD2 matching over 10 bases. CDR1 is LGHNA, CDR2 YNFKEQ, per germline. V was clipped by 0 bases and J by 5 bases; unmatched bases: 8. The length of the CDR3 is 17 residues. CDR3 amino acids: CASSQDPTSGTIDTQYF. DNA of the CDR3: TGTGCCAGCAGCCAAGATCCCACTAGCGGGACAATAGATACGCAGTATTTT.

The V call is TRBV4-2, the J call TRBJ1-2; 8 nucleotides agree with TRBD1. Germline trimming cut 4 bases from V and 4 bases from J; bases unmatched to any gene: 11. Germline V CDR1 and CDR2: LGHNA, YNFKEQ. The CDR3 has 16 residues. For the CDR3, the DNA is TGTGCCAGCAGCCGGACAGGGTCAGGACAAGGCTATGGCTACACCTTC. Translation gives CASSRTGSGQGYGYTF.

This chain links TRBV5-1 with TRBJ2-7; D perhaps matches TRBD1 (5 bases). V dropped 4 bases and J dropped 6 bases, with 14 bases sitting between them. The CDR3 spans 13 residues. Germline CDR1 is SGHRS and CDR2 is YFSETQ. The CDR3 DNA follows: TGCGCCAGCAGCGTTCCCCTGGGGCGCGAGCAGTACTTC. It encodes CASSVPLGREQYF.

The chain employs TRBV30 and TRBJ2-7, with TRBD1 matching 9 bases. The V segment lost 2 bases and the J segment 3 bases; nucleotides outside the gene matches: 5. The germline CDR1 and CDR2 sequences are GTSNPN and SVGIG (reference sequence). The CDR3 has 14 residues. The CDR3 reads CAWSFRTGVYEQYF. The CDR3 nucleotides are TGTGCCTGGAGTTTCCGGACAGGGGTCTACGAGCAGTACTTC.

CDR3 in amino acids: CASSPGQQNTEAFF. Written as DNA, the CDR3 is TGTGCCAGCAGTCCAGGACAGCAGAACACTGAAGCTTTCTTT. This chain links TRBV5-4 with TRBJ1-1; D perhaps matches TRBD1 (6 bases). Germline V gene data show CDR1 as SGHNT and CDR2 as YYREEE (reference sequence). The V end was cut by 5 bases, the J end by 1 base, with 12 bases between. CDR3 size: 14 residues.

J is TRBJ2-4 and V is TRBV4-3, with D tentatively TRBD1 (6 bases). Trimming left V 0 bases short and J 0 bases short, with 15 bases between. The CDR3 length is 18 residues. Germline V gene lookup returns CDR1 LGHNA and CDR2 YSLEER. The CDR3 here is CASSQDSAGALAKNIQYF. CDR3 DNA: TGCGCCAGCAGCCAAGATTCGGCAGGGGCTCTAGCCAAAAACATTCAGTACTTC.

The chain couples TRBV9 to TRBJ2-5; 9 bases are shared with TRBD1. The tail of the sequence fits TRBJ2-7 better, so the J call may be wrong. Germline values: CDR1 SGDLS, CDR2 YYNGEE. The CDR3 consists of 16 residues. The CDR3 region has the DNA TGTGCCAGCAGCGTTGGACAGGGGCTTTCGGGGTACGAGCAGTACTTC. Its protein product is CASSVGQGLSGYEQYF.

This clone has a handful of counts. CDR3 in amino acids: CASSYSGTTYEQYF. In DNA, the CDR3 is TGTGCCAGCAGTTACTCCGGGACTACCTACGAGCAGTACTTC. The gene calls are TRBV6-6 and TRBJ2-7; TRBD2 matches at 7 bases. Losses at the gene ends were 0 bases for V and 2 bases for J; bases not matched to a gene: 1. The CDR3 has 14 residues. The V gene's germline CDR1 is MNHNY and CDR2 SVGAGI (reference sequence).

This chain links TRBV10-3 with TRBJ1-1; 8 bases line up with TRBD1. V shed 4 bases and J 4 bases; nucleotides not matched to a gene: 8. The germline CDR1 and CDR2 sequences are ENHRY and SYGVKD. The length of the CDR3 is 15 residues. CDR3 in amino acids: CAISAGQGWGTEAFF. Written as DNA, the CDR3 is TGTGCCATCAGTGCCGGACAGGGTTGGGGCACTGAAGCTTTCTTT.

CDR3 in amino acids: CAISESTAMNTEAFF. DNA of the CDR3: TGTGCCATCAGTGAGTCCACAGCTATGAACACTGAAGCTTTCTTT. J is TRBJ1-1 and V is TRBV10-3; no clear D gene. This CDR3 contains 15 residues. The V end was cut by 0 bases, the J end by 0 bases, with 8 bases between. Germline V gene sequence: CDR1 ENHRY, CDR2 SYGVKD.

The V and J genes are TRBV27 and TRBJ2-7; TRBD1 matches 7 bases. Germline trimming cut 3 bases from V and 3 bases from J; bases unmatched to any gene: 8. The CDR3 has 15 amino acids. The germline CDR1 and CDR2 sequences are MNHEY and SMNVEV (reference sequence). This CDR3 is CASSLVRDRGYEQYF. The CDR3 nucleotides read TGTGCCAGCAGTTTGGTTAGGGACAGAGGCTACGAGCAGTACTTC.

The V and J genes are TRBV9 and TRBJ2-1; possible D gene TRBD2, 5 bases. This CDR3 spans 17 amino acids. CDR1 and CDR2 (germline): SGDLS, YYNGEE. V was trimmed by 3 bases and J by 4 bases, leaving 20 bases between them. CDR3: CASSEGWGAESYNEQFF. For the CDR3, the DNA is TGTGCCAGCAGCGAGGGTTGGGGAGCGGAGTCATACAATGAGCAGTTCTTC.

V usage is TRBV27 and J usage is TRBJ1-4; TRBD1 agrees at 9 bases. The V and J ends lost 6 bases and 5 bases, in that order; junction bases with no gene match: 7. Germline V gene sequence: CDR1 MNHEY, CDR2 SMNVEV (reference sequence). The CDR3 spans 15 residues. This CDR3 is CASSHVGTGNEKLFF. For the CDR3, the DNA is TGTGCCAGCAGCCATGTTGGGACAGGGAATGAAAAACTGTTTTTT. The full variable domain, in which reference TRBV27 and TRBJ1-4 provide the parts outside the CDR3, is EAQVTQNPRYLITVTGKKLTVTCSQNMNHEYMSWYRQDPGLGLRQIYYSMNVEVTDKGDVPEGYKVSRKEKRNFPLILESPSPNQTSLYFCASSHVGTGNEKLFFGSGTQLSVL.

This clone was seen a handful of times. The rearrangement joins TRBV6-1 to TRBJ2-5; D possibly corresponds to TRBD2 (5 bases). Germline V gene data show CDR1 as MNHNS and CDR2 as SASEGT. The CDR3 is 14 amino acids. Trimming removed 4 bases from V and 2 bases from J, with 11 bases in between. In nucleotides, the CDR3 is TGTGCCAGCAGTGTAACAGCGGATCAAGAGACCCAGTACTTC. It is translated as CASSVTADQETQYF.

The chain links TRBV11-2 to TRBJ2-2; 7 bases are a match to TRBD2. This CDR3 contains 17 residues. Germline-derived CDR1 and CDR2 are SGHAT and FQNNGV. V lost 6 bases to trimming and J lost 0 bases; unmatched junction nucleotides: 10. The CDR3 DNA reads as TGTGCCAGCAGTTTGGGGGGGACTATTACGAACACCGGGGAGCTGTTTTTT. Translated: CASSLGGTITNTGELFF.

The CDR3: CASSLGQMNTEAFF. The CDR3 coding sequence is TGTGCCAGCAGCTTAGGGCAGATGAACACTGAAGCTTTCTTT. The chain is built from TRBV7-6 and TRBJ1-1, with D hard to call. Per germline, CDR1 SGHVS and CDR2 FNYEAQ. The CDR3 is 14 residues long. V was clipped by 1 base and J by 0 bases, with 6 bases between them.

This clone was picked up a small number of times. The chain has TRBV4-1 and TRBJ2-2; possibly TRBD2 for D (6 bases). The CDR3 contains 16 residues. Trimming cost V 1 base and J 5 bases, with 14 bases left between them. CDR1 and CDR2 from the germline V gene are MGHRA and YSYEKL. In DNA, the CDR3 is TGCGCCAGCAGCCAAGTTGCGGGGATTGAGACCGGGGAGCTGTTTTTT. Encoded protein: CASSQVAGIETGELFF.

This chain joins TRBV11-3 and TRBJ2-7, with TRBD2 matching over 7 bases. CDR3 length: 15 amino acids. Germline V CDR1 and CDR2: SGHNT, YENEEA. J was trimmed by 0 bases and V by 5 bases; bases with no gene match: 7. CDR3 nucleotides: TGTGCCAGCAGCCGGGGGGTTGTCAGCTCCTACGAGCAGTACTTC. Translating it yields CASSRGVVSSYEQYF.

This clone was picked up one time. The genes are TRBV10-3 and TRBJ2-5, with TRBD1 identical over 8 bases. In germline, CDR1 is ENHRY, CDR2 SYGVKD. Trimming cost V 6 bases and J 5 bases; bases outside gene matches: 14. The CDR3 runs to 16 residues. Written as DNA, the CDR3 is TGTGCCATCAGGGAGGGGACAGGTAGGGTCGTGGAGACCCAGTACTTC. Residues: CAIREGTGRVVETQYF.